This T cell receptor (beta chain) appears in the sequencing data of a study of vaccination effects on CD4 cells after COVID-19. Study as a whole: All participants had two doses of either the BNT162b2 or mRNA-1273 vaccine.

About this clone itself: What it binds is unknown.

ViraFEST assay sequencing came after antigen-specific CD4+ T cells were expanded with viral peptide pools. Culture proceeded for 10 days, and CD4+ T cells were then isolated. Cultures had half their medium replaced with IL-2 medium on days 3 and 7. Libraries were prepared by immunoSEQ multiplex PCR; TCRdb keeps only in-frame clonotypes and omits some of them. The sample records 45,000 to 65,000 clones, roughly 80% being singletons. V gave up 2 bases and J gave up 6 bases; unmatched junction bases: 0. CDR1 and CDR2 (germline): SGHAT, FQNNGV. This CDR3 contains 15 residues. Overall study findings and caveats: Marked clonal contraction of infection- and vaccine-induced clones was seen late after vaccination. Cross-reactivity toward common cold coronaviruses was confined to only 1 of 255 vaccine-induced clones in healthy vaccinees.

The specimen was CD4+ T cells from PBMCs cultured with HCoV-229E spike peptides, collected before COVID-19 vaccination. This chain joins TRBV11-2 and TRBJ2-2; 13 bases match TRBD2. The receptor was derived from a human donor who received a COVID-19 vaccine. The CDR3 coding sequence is TGTGCCAGCAGCTTAACTAGCGGGGGGGCCGGGGAGCTGTTTTTT. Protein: CASSLTSGGAGELFF.